The clone carrying this T cell receptor beta chain appeared a single time. These data originate in a study of cytomegalovirus exposure and HLA in healthy donors. After removal of 1 base from V and 4 bases from J, the junction contained 7 bases not matched to a gene. This CDR3 has 16 amino acids. Germline V lookup: CDR1 MNHNS, CDR2 SASEGT. Both 60 Vbeta primers and 13 Jbeta primers went into the PCR. Here immunoSEQ multiplex PCR was the method, and the copy in TCRdb shows in-frame clones only, minus some. The data contain about 99,000 clones, 75% to 80% of them singletons. The V gene is TRBV6-1, the J gene TRBJ1-2; TRBD1 agrees at 9 bases. This sequence originates from a man aged 55 to 69 in good health and CMV-seropositive. The sequencing sample was made of PBMCs. The CDR3 DNA follows: TGTGCCAGCAGTGAAGACCCGGACAGGGGCTTCTATGGCTACACCTTC. Its translation: CASSEDPDRGFYGYTF.